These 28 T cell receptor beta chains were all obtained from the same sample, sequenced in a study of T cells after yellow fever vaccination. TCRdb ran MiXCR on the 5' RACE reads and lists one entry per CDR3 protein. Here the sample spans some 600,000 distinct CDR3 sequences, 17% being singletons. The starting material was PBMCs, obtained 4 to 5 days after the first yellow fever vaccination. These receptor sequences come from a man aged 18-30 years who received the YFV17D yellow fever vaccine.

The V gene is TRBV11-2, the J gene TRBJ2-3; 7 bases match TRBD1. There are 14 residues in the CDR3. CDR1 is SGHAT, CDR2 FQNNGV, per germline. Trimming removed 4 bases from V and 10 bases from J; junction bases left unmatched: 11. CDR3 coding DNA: TGTGCCAGCAGCTCGGGACAGCGAAAACGTCCGCAGTATTTT. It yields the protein CASSSGQRKRPQYF.

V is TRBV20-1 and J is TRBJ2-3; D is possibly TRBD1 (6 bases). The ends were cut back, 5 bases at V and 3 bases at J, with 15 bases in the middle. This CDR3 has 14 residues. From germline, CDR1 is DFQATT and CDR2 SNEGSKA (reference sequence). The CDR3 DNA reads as TGCAGTGCTTCAGGGGAAGGGGGAACAGATACGCAGTATTTT. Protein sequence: CSASGEGGTDTQYF.

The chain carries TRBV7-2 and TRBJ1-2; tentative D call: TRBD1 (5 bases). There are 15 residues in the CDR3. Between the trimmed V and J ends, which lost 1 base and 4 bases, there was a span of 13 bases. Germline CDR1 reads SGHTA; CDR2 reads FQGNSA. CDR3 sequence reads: CASSLVGGRGYGYTF. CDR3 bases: TGTGCCAGCAGCTTAGTGGGGGGAAGAGGCTATGGCTACACCTTC.

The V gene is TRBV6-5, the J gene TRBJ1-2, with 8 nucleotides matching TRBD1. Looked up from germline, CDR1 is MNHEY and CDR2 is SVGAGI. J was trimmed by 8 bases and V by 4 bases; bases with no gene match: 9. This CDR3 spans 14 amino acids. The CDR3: CASSLDRDLGGYTF. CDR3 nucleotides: TGTGCCAGCAGTTTGGACAGGGACTTAGGCGGCTACACCTTC.

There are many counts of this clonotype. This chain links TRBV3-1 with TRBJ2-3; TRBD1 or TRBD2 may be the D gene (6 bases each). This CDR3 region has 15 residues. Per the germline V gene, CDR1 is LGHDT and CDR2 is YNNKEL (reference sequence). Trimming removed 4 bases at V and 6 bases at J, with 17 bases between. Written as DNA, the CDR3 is TGTGCCAGCAGCCCGGGGGCCATCGGAAGTGATACGCAGTATTTT. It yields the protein CASSPGAIGSDTQYF.

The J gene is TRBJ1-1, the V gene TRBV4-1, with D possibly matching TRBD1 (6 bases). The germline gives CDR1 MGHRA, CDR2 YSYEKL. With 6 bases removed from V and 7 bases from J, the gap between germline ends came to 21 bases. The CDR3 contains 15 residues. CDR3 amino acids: CASRQPAGQKIEAFF. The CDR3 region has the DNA TGCGCCAGCAGACAACCCGCGGGACAAAAAATTGAAGCTTTCTTT.

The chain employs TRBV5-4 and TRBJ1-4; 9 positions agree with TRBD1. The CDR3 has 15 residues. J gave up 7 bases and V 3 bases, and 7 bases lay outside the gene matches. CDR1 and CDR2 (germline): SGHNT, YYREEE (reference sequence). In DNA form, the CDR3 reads TGTGCCAGCAGCTCGGGGGGACAGGGAACTGAAAAACTGTTTTTT. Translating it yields CASSSGGQGTEKLFF.

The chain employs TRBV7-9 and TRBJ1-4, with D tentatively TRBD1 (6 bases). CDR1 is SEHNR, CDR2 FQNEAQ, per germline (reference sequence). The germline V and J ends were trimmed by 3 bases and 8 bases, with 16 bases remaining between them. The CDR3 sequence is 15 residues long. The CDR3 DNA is TGTGCCAGCAGCTTGTCCGTCGGGGGCTACGAAAAACTGTTTTTT. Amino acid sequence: CASSLSVGGYEKLFF.

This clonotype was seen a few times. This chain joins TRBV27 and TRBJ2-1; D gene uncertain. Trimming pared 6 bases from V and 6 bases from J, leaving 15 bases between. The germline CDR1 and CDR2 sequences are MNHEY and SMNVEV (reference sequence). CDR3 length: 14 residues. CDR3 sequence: CASRRGFAGNEQFF. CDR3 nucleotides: TGTGCCAGCAGAAGAGGCTTCGCCGGCAATGAGCAGTTCTTC.

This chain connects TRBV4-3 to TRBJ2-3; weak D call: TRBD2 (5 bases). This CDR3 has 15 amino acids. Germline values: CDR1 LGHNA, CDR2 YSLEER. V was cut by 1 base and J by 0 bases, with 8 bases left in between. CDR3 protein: CASSQAGGSTDTQYF. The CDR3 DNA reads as TGCGCCAGCAGCCAAGCTGGCGGGAGCACAGATACGCAGTATTTT.

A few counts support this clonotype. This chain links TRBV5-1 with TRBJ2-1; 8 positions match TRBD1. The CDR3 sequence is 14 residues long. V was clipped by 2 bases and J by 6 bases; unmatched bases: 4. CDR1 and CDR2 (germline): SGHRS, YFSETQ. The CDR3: CASSLPTGGNEQFF. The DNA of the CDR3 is TGCGCCAGCAGCTTACCTACAGGGGGCAATGAGCAGTTCTTC. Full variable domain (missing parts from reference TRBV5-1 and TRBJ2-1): KAGVTQTPRYLIKTRGQQVTLSCSPISGHRSVSWYQQTPGQGLQFLFEYFSETQRNKGNFPGRFSGRQFSNSRSEMNVSTLELGDSALYLCASSLPTGGNEQFFGPGTRLTVL.

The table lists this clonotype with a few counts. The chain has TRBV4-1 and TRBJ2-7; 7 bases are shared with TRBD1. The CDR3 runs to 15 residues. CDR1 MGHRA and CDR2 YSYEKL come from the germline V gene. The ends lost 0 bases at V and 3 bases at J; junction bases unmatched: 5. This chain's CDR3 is CASSQEGQLFYEQYF. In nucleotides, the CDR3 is TGCGCCAGCAGCCAAGAGGGACAGCTCTTCTACGAGCAGTACTTC.

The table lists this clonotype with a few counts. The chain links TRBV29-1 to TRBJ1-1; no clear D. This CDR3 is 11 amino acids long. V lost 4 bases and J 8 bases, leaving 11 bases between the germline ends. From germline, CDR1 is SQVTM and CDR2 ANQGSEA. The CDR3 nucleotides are TGCAGCGTTGTAGCGGGCCCCGAAGCTTTCTTT. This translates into CSVVAGPEAFF.

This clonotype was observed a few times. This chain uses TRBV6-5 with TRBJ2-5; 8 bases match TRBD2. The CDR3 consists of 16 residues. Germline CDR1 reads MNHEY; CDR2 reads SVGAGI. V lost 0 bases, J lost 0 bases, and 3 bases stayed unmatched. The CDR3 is CASSYSVAGYQETQYF. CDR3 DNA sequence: TGTGCCAGCAGTTACTCGGTAGCGGGATACCAAGAGACCCAGTACTTC.

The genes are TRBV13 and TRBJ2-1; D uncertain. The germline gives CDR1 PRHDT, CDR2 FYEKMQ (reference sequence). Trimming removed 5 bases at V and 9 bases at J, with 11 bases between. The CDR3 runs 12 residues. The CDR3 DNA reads TGTGCCAGCAGCGTCGGGTGGGCTGAGCAGTTCTTC. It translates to CASSVGWAEQFF. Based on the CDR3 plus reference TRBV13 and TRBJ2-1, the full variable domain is AAGVIQSPRHLIKEKRETATLKCYPIPRHDTVYWYQQGPGQDPQFLISFYEKMQSDKGSIPDRFSAQQFSDYHSELNMSSLELGDSALYFCASSVGWAEQFFGPGTRLTVL.

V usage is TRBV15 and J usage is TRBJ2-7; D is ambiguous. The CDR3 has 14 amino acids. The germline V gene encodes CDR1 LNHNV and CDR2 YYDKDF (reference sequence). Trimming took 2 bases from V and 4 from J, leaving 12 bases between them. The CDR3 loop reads CATSRRGPAYEQYF. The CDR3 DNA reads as TGTGCCACCAGCAGACGTGGGCCAGCTTACGAGCAGTACTTC.

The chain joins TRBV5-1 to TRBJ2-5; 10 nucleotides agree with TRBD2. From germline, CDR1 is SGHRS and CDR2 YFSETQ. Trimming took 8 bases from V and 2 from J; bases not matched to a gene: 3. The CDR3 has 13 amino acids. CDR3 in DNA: TGCGCCAGTGAACTAGCGGGGCAAGAGACCCAGTACTTC. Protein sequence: CASELAGQETQYF.

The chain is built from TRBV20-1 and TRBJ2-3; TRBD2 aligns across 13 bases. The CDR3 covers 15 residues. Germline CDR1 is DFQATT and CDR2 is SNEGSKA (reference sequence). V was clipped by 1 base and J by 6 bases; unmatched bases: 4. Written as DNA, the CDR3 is TGCAGTGCTAGAGTGGGACTAGCGGGGTTCGATACGCAGTATTTT. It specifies CSARVGLAGFDTQYF.

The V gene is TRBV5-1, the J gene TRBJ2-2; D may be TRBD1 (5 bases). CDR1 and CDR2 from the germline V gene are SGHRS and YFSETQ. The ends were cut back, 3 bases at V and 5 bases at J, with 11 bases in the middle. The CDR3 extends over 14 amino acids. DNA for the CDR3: TGCGCCAGCAGCTCACAGGTTACGACCGGGGAGCTGTTTTTT. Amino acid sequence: CASSSQVTTGELFF.

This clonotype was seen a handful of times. DNA of the CDR3: TGTGCCATCAGTGGGACAGAAAACTACGAGCAGTACGTC. This codes for CAISGTENYEQYV. The chain has TRBV10-3 and TRBJ2-7, with D possibly being TRBD1 (6 bases). The CDR3 runs to 13 residues. Germline V gene data show CDR1 as ENHRY and CDR2 as SYGVKD. Trimming pared 4 bases from V and 3 bases from J, leaving 10 bases between.

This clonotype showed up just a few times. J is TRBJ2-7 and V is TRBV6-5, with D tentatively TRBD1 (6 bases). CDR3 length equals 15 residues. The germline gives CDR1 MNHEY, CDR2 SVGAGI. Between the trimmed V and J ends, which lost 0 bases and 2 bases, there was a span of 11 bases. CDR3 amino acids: CASSYSLRGAYEQYF. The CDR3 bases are TGTGCCAGCAGTTACTCCCTCAGGGGTGCCTACGAGCAGTACTTC.

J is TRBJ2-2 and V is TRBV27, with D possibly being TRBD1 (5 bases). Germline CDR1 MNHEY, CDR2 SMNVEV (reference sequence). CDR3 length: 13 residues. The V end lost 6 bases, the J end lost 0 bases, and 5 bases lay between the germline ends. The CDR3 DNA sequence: TGTGCCAGCAGGGACACGAACACCGGGGAGCTGTTTTTT. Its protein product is CASRDTNTGELFF.

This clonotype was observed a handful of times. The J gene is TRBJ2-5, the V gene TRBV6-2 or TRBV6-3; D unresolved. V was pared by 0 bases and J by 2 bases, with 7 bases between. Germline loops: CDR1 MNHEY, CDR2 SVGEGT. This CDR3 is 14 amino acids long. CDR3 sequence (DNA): TGTGCCAGCAGTTACTCGTGGGGACAAGAGACCCAGTACTTC. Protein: CASSYSWGQETQYF.

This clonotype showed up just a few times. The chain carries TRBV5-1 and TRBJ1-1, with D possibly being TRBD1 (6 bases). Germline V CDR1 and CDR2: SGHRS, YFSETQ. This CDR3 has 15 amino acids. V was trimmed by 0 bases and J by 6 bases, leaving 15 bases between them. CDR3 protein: CASSLEAGVRSEAFF. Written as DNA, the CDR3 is TGCGCCAGCAGCTTGGAGGCAGGGGTCAGGTCTGAAGCTTTCTTT.

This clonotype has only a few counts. The CDR3 bases are TGCAGTGCTAGAGATATGCGGGAAAGTTCTTCTGGCTACACCTTC. This translates into CSARDMRESSSGYTF. The chain is built from TRBV20-1 and TRBJ1-2; D remains ambiguous. Trimming left V 0 bases short and J 7 bases short, with 18 bases between. In germline, CDR1 is DFQATT, CDR2 SNEGSKA (reference sequence). The CDR3 length is 15 residues.

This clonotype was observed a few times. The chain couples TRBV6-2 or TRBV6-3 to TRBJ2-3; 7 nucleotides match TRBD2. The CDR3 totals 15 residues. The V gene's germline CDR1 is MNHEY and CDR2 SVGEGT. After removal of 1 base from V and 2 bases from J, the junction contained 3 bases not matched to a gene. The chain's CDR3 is CASSYWSGATDTQYF. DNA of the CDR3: TGTGCCAGCAGTTACTGGAGCGGGGCCACAGATACGCAGTATTTT.

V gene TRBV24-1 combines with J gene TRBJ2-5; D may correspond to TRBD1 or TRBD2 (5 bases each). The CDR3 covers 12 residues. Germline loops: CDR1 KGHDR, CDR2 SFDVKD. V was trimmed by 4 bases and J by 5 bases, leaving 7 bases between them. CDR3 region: CATSEGVETQYF. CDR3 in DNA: TGTGCCACCAGTGAGGGGGTGGAGACCCAGTACTTC.

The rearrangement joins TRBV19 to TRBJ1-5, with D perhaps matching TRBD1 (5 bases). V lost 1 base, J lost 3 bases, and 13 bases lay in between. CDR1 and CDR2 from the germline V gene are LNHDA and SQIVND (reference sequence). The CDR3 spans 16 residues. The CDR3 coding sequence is TGTGCCAGTAGTATAGGGGGCGCGTTTAACAATCAGCCCCAGCATTTT. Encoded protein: CASSIGGAFNNQPQHF.